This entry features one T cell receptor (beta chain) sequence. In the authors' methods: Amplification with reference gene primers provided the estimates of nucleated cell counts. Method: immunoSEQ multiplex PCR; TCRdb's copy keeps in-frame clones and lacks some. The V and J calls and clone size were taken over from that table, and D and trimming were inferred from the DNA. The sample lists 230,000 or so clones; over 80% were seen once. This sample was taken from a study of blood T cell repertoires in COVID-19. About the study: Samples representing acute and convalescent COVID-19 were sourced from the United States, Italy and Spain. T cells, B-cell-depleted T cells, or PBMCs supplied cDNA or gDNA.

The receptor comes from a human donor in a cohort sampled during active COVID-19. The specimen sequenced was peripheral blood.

The CDR3 sequence: CASSQKREGRNEQFF. The DNA for the CDR3 is TGTGCCAGCAGCCAAAAGCGGGAGGGCCGGAATGAGCAGTTCTTC. The V call is TRBV3-1 (or the pseudogene TRBV3-2), the J call TRBJ2-1, with TRBD2 matching over 10 bases. The CDR3 extends over 15 amino acids. V lost 2 bases to trimming and J lost 7 bases; unmatched junction nucleotides: 5. Germline assignment: CDR1 LGHDT and CDR2 YNNKEL (reference sequence).